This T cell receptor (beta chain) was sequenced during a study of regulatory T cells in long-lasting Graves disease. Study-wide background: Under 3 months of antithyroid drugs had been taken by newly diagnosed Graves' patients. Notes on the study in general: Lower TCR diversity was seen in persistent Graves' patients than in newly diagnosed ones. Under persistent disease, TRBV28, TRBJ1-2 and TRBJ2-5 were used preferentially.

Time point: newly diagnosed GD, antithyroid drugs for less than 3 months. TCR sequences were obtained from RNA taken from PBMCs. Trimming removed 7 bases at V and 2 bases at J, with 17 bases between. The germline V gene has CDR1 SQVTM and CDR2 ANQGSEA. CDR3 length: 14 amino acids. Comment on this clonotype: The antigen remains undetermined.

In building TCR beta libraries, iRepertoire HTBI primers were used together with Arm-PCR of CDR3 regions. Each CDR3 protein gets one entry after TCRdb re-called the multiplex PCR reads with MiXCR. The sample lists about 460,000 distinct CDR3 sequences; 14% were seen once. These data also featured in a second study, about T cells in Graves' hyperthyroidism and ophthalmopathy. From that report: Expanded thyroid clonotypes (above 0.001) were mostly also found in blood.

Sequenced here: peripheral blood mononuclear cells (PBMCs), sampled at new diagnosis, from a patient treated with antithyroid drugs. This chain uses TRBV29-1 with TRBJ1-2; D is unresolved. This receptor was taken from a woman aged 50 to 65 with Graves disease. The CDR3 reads CSAYQQPANYGYTF. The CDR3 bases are TGCAGCGCCTATCAGCAGCCGGCGAACTATGGCTACACCTTC.